Below are 5 T cell receptor beta chains sequenced from a single sample in a study of blood T cells in healthy people across ages. Alongside a J-beta primer mix, a sample-barcoded 5' primer served in a second PCR lasting about 7 to 11 cycles. Using its own MiXCR run on the 5' RACE reads, TCRdb lists one record per CDR3 protein. The sample consists of fewer than 1,000,000 distinct CDR3 sequences, approximately 44% of them appearing once. Sequenced: blood. The receptors derive from a man between 60 and 75 years old in good health.

The DNA of the CDR3 is TGTGCCATCAGTGGACAGGCGAACTACGAGCAGTACTTC. It codes for CAISGQANYEQYF. V is TRBV10-3 and J is TRBJ2-5; a possible D gene is TRBD1 (6 bases). TRBJ2-7 explains the end of the DNA better; the J call may be wrong. The CDR3 is 13 residues long. CDR1 is ENHRY and CDR2 is SYGVKD in the germline V gene.

This chain connects TRBV4-1 to TRBJ1-2, with no clear D. Trimming stripped 3 bases from V and 2 bases from J, with 10 bases between. Germline CDR1 MGHRA, CDR2 YSYEKL. CDR3 length equals 14 residues. CDR3 sequence reads: CASSQEGRNYGYTF. The CDR3 DNA reads as TGCGCCAGCAGCCAGGAGGGCCGCAACTATGGCTACACCTTC.

This clonotype was picked up many times. The chain is built from TRBV29-1 and TRBJ2-7, with a possible D match to TRBD1 (5 bases). V was trimmed by 4 bases and J by 7 bases, leaving 20 bases between them. CDR3 size: 14 residues. Germline V gene lookup returns CDR1 SQVTM and CDR2 ANQGSEA. CDR3: CSVGRSEKGIEQYF. The DNA of the CDR3 is TGCAGCGTTGGTCGGAGCGAAAAGGGGATTGAGCAGTACTTC.

This clonotype was seen a few times. CDR3: CASSLVEVTVGETQYF. CDR3 DNA sequence: TGTGCCAGCAGCTTAGTAGAGGTTACCGTCGGAGAGACCCAGTACTTC. This sequence joins TRBV7-8 and TRBJ2-5; D is unresolved. This CDR3 has 16 amino acids. The V and J ends lost 1 base and 4 bases respectively, with 16 bases between them. Germline V CDR1 and CDR2: SGHVS, FQNEAQ.

The chain links TRBV5-6 to TRBJ1-1; 8 nucleotides match TRBD1. Germline CDR1 SGHDT, CDR2 YYEEEE. This CDR3 contains 14 residues. The V segment lost 2 bases and the J segment 6 bases; nucleotides outside the gene matches: 6. The DNA for the CDR3 is TGTGCCAGCAGCTTCAACGCAGGGGGCCCTGAAGCTTTCTTT. As protein: CASSFNAGGPEAFF.